One sample yielded the 9 T cell receptor beta chains listed below, sequenced in a study of blood T cell repertoires in COVID-19. Here immunoSEQ multiplex PCR was the method, and the copy in TCRdb shows in-frame clones only, minus some. The table shows about 190,000 clones, with roughly nine tenths occurring only once. Sequences were obtained from peripheral blood. Every receptor here comes from a young man with acute or convalescent COVID-19.

This clone was detected only once. The chain links TRBV30 to TRBJ1-2, with a tentative D call TRBD1 (5 bases). CDR1 is GTSNPN, CDR2 SVGIG, per germline (reference sequence). The V and J ends lost 4 bases and 5 bases respectively, with 20 bases between them. The CDR3 is 15 residues long. The CDR3 is CAWTRGGPMTYGYTF. The CDR3, as DNA: TGTGCCTGGACCCGGGGGGGACCGATGACTTATGGCTACACCTTC.

The J gene is TRBJ1-6, the V gene TRBV28; 9 nucleotides align to TRBD1. Germline values: CDR1 MDHEN, CDR2 SYDVKM. The CDR3 has 15 amino acids. With V trimmed by 7 bases and J by 5 bases, 6 bases remained unmatched. The CDR3 spells CASTPGTGNNSPLHF. The CDR3, as DNA: TGTGCCAGCACCCCCGGGACAGGGAATAATTCACCCCTCCACTTT.

CDR3 DNA: TGTGCCAGCAGCCCGACAGGGGTCCATGAGCAGTTCTTC. This encodes CASSPTGVHEQFF. The chain has TRBV7-9 and TRBJ2-1, with TRBD1 matching over 8 bases. Trimming at V came to 5 bases and at J to 8 bases, leaving 5 bases not matched to a gene. The CDR3 spans 13 residues. Germline CDR1 reads SEHNR; CDR2 reads FQNEAQ (reference sequence).

The chain has TRBV2 and TRBJ2-1; no clear D gene. CDR3 length: 11 residues. Germline V gives CDR1 SNHLY, CDR2 FYNNEI. V gave up 7 bases and J gave up 3 bases, with 4 bases separating them. The CDR3 nucleotides read TGTGCCAGCATATACTACAATGAGCAGTTCTTC. It translates to CASIYYNEQFF.

The V and J genes are TRBV30 and TRBJ2-1; possibly TRBD1 for D (6 bases). Trimming cost V 0 bases and J 0 bases, with 12 bases left between them. Germline-derived CDR1 and CDR2 are GTSNPN and SVGIG (reference sequence). This CDR3 is 16 amino acids long. This chain's CDR3 is CAWSVGHSSSYNEQFF. The DNA of the CDR3 is TGTGCCTGGAGTGTGGGACACTCCAGCTCCTACAATGAGCAGTTCTTC.

The chain uses TRBV6-6 and TRBJ1-2; 9 nucleotides match TRBD1. The trim removed 2 bases at V and 6 bases at J, leaving 4 bases unmatched. This CDR3 has 14 residues. Germline V CDR1 and CDR2: MNHNY, SVGAGI (reference sequence). The CDR3 DNA is TGTGCCAGCAGTTACGGGACAGGGTCGAATGGCTACACCTTC. It is translated as CASSYGTGSNGYTF.

This sequence joins TRBV28 and TRBJ2-7, with D possibly TRBD2 on 7 matching bases. Germline lookup yields CDR1 MDHEN and CDR2 SYDVKM. V shed 2 bases and J shed 7 bases, with 15 bases lying between them. The CDR3 is 14 residues long. In nucleotides, the CDR3 is TGTGCCAGCAGTTTAGGGGGGGGGCCTCGGGAGCAGTACTTC. Residues: CASSLGGGPREQYF.

The chain has TRBV27 and TRBJ2-7, with D hard to call. This CDR3 spans 14 amino acids. The V gene's germline CDR1 is MNHEY and CDR2 SMNVEV (reference sequence). The ends were cut back, 3 bases at V and 7 bases at J, with 16 bases in the middle. This chain's CDR3 is CASSLTQAGLEQYF. In DNA, the CDR3 is TGTGCCAGCAGTTTGACCCAGGCTGGGCTGGAGCAGTACTTC.

The chain carries TRBV5-1 and TRBJ1-1; 8 bases fit TRBD1. Looked up from germline, CDR1 is SGHRS and CDR2 is YFSETQ. The CDR3 length is 12 residues. V lost 4 bases to trimming and J lost 11 bases; unmatched junction nucleotides: 7. CDR3 DNA: TGCGCCAGCAGCATGGACAGGGCGGGTGCTTTCTTT. Its protein product is CASSMDRAGAFF.